This TCR beta chain was obtained from a study of T cell responses to AZD1222 COVID-19 vaccine. The junction had 8 bases not matched to a gene; V was cut back by 4 bases and J by 7 bases. Germline-derived CDR1 and CDR2 are SQVTM and ANQGSEA. The CDR3 has 13 amino acids. TCRdb's copy holds only in-frame clones and misses some; the assay was immunoSEQ multiplex PCR. This sample carries over 100,000 clones, roughly 93% of them seen once, and the ten largest clones take around 1%. Overall study findings and caveats: It was only after the peak T cell response that any repertoires were sampled. Baseline testing showed seropositivity in only six or seven AZD1222 recipients.

Of note for this clone: Its antigen is not identified.

The clonotype was recovered from an adult who received the AZD1222 COVID-19 vaccine. The starting material was peripheral blood, obtained 28 days after the second AZD1222 dose. The chain is built from TRBV29-1 and TRBJ2-7; 9 bases align to TRBD1. CDR3 nucleotide sequence: TGCAGCGTTGCCACAGGGGGCGCGGGGGAGCAGTACTTC. It yields the protein CSVATGGAGEQYF.